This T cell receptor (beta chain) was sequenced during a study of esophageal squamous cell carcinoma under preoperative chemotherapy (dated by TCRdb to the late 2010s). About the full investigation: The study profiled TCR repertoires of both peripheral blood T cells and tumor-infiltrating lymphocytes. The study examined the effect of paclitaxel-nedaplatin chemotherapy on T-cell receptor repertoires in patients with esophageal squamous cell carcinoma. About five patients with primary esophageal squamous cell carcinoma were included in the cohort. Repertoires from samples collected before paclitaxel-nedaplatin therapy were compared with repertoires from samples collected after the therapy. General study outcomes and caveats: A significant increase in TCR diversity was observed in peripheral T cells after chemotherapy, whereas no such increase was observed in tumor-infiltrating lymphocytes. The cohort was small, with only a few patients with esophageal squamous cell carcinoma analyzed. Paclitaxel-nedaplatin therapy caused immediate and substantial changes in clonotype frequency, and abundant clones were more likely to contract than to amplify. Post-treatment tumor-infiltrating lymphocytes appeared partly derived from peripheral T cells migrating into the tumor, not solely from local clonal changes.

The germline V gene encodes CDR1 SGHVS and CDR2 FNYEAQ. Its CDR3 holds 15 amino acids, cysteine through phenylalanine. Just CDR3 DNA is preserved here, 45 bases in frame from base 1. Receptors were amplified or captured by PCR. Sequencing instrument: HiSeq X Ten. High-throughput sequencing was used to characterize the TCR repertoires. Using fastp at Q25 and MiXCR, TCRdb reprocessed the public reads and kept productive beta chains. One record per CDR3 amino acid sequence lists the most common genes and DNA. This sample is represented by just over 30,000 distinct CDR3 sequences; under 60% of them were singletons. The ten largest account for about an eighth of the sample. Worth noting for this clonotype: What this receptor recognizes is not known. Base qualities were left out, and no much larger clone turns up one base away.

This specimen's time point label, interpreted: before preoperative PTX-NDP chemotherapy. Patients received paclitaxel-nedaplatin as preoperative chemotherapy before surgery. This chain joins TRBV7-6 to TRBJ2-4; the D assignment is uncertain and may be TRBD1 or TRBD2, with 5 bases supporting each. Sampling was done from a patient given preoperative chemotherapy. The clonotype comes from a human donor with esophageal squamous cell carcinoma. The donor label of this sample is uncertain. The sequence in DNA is TGTGGCCGCAGCTCGGGGCTGTGGGCCAAAGACACGCAGTACTTC. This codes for CGRSSGLWAKDTQYF.